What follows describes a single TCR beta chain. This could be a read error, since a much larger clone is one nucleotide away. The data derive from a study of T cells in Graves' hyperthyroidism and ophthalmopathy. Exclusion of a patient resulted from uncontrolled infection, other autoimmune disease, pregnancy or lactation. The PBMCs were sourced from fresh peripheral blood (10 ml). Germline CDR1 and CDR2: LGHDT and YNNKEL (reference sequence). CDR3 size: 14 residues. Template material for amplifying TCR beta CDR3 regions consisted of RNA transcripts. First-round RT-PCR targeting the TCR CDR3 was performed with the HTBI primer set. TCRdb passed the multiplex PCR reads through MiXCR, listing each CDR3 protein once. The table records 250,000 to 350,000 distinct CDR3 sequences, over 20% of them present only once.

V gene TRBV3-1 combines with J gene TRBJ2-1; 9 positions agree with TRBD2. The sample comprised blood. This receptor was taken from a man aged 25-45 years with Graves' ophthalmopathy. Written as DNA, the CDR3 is TGTGCCAGCACCGTAGCGGGAGTGGGAAATGAGCAGCTCTTC. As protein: CASTVAGVGNEQLF.